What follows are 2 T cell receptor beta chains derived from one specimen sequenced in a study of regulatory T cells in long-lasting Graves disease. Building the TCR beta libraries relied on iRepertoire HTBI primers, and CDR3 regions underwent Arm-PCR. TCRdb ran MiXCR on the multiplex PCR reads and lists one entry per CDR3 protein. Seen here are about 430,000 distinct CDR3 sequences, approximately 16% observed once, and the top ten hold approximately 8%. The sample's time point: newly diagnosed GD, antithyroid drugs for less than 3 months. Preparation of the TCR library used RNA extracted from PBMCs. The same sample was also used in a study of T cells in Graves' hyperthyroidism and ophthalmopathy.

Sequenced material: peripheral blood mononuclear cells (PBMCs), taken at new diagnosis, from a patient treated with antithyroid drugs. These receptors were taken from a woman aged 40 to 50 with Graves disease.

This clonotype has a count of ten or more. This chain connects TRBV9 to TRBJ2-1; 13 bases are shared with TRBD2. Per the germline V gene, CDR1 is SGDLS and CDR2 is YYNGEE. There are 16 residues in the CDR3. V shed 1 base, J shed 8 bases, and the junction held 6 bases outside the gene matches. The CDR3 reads CASSVLGLAGVHEQFF. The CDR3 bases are TGTGCCAGCAGCGTACTCGGACTAGCGGGAGTGCATGAGCAGTTCTTC.

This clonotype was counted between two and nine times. CDR3 loop: CASSEGRTRGGELFF. CDR3 nucleotide sequence: TGTGCCAGCAGTGAAGGCCGTACACGGGGCGGGGAGCTGTTTTTT. The V call is TRBV2, the J call TRBJ2-2; possible D gene TRBD2, 5 bases. The CDR3 is made up of 15 amino acids. Germline V gives CDR1 SNHLY, CDR2 FYNNEI. V was cut by 1 base and J by 7 bases, with 13 bases left in between.